This is a list of T cell receptor beta chains from one sample in a study of shared clonotypes between healthy human individuals. Libraries were prepared by immunoSEQ multiplex PCR; TCRdb keeps only in-frame clonotypes and omits some of them. The data hold approximately 2.5 million clones, with about 92% observed a single time. The sample was naive CD4+ T cells sorted from blood. These receptor sequences come from a man younger than 35 in good health. The CDR3 runs from the conserved cysteine through the conserved F or W. Fields, in order: clone size, J gene, D gene, V gene, CDR3 DNA, CDR3 protein. D genes are given only for firm matches. Some rows have no size entry. The others give once, few or many, or a class for an expanded clone.

NA TRBJ1-2 NA TRBV6-5 TGTGCCAGCAGTCCCCAGGGCCGGGTTAACTATGGCTACACCTTC CASSPQGRVNYGYTF
NA TRBJ1-1 TRBD1 TRBV7-2 TGTGCCAGCAATAGAGACAGGGACGCCACTGAAGCTTTCTTT CASNRDRDATEAFF
NA TRBJ1-1 NA TRBV5-1 TGCGCCAGCAGCTTGGAGTATGGAGTCACTGAAGCTTTCTTT CASSLEYGVTEAFF
NA TRBJ1-5 NA TRBV6-5 TGTGCCAGCAGCTACAGCAGGGATAGCAATCAGCCCCAGCATTTT CASSYSRDSNQPQHF
NA TRBJ2-7 TRBD1 TRBV6-5 TGTGCCAGCAGTCCTCGACAGGGGCACCCCGAGCAGTACTTC CASSPRQGHPEQYF
NA TRBJ2-5 NA TRBV11-2 TGTGCCAGCAGCCCCTCACGGGTAACGGAGACCCAGTACTTC CASSPSRVTETQYF
NA TRBJ1-1 NA TRBV6-1 TGTGCCAGCAGTGTATCCGGGAGAAACACTGAAGCTTTCTTT CASSVSGRNTEAFF
few TRBJ1-4 NA TRBV29-1 TGCAGCGTAGCGGCCGGAGGATGGAATGAAAAACTGTTTTTT CSVAAGGWNEKLFF
once TRBJ2-1 TRBD2 TRBV4-1 TGCGCCAGCAGCCAAGCCGGGACTAGTACGTATGAGCAGTTCTTC CASSQAGTSTYEQFF
NA TRBJ2-2 NA TRBV6-1 TGTGCCAGCAGGATCAGGGCCGCGAACACCGGGGAGCTGTTTTTT CASRIRAANTGELFF
NA TRBJ1-6 NA TRBV30 TGTGCCTGGGGGGACCCCGATTCACCCCTCCACTTT CAWGDPDSPLHF
NA TRBJ2-1 TRBD2 TRBV5-1 TGCGCCAGCAGCTTGGTCCTAGCGGGGGGTTACAATGAGCAGTTCTTC CASSLVLAGGYNEQFF
NA TRBJ2-7 NA TRBV27 TGTGCCAGCAGTTTAAATCAATTAGACCCCTACGAGCAGTACTTC CASSLNQLDPYEQYF
NA TRBJ2-6 NA TRBV6-5 TGTGCCAGCAGTCGTGACACCTCTGGGGCCAACGTCCTGACTTTC CASSRDTSGANVLTF
NA TRBJ2-1 NA TRBV11-2 TGTGCCAGCAGCCCCCTCTGGGGAGAAAACAATGAGCAGTTCTTC CASSPLWGENNEQFF
NA TRBJ2-7 NA TRBV7-8 TGTGCCAGCAGCTTAATTACAGCCTCCTACGAGCAGTACTTC CASSLITASYEQYF
NA TRBJ1-1 NA TRBV7-2 TGTGCCAGCAGTTTCGGACAGTTGGGCGCTTTCTTT CASSFGQLGAFF
NA TRBJ2-7 TRBD1 TRBV11-3 TGTGCCAGCAGCTTGAGGCCGACGGGACAGGGGGGCTCCGAGCAGTACTTC CASSLRPTGQGGSEQYF
NA TRBJ1-3 TRBD1 TRBV28 TGTGCCACCAGGGGGAGGGAAGTACACACCATATATTTT CATRGREVHTIYF
once TRBJ1-1 TRBD1 TRBV4-3 TGCGCCAGCAGCCATCTTACGGGACAGGGAAAAGCTTTCTTT CASSHLTGQGKAFF
NA TRBJ1-4 NA TRBV6-5 TGTGCCACTCGGGGGGGCGAAAAACTGTTTTTT CATRGGEKLFF
NA TRBJ2-6 TRBD2 TRBV5-1 TGCGCCAGCAGCCCGGCGGGGGGGGCTGGGGCCAACGTCCTGACTTTC CASSPAGGAGANVLTF
NA TRBJ2-7 TRBD1 TRBV19 TGTGCCAGTAGTATAGAAAGGCAGGGGGACTACGAGCAGTACTTC CASSIERQGDYEQYF
NA TRBJ2-3 NA TRBV4-1 TGCGCCAGCAGCCCCTCCGACCGCCCTGTCACAGATACGCAGTATTTT CASSPSDRPVTDTQYF
NA TRBJ1-2 TRBD1 TRBV2 TGTGCCGGGAGGACAGGGGGGAATATTAACTATGGCTACACCTTC CAGRTGGNINYGYTF
NA TRBJ1-1 TRBD1 TRBV5-1 TGCGCCAGCAGCACGACAGGGGACCGTTACACTGAAGCTTTCTTT CASSTTGDRYTEAFF
NA TRBJ1-3 NA TRBV7-2 TGTGCCAGCAGCCTGGGACTGAGCTCTGGAAACACCATATATTTT CASSLGLSSGNTIYF
NA TRBJ2-1 NA TRBV5-5 TGTGCCAGCAGCTTCCTACAGGGAAGCTCCTACAATGAGCAGTTCTTC CASSFLQGSSYNEQFF
NA TRBJ2-2 NA TRBV5-8 TGTGCCAGCAGCTCACCGCCTTACACCGGGGAGCTGTTTTTT CASSSPPYTGELFF
NA TRBJ2-6 NA TRBV19 TGTGCCAGTAGCTGGCAGGGAGGATACTCTGGGGCCAACGTCCTGACTTTC CASSWQGGYSGANVLTF
NA TRBJ2-6 NA TRBV4-1 TGCGCCAGCAGCCCCGGAGGGGCAACCGGGGCCAACGTCCTGACTTTC CASSPGGATGANVLTF
NA TRBJ1-1 NA TRBV6-5 TGTGCCAGCAGTTACTCGAAGGGGAGAGCCTACACTGAAGCTTTCTTT CASSYSKGRAYTEAFF
NA TRBJ1-5 NA TRBV28 TGTGCCAGCAGCCTCGGGTTGGCGGTATCCAATCAGCCCCAGCATTTT CASSLGLAVSNQPQHF
NA TRBJ1-4 NA TRBV19 TGTGCCAGTAGTATAGTCTGGGCAGGTAATGAAAAACTGTTTTTT CASSIVWAGNEKLFF
NA TRBJ1-5 NA TRBV18 TGTGCCAGCTCACCATCAGGGAAGTATCAGCCCCAGCATTTT CASSPSGKYQPQHF
NA TRBJ1-1 NA TRBV21-1 TGTGCCAGCAGCAACTGCACAGGGAAGAACACTGAAGCTTTCTTT CASSNCTGKNTEAFF
NA TRBJ2-4 NA TRBV10-3 TGTGCCATCAGTGAGTCGGGGGTAGGAATGGACATTCAGTACTTC CAISESGVGMDIQYF
few TRBJ1-5 NA TRBV6-7 TGTGCCTGGGCTAGCAGGGCAGTCAATCAGCCCCAGCATTTT CAWASRAVNQPQHF
NA TRBJ2-3 TRBD2 TRBV18 TGTGCCAGCTCACCAATTACGGGAGGCCCCACAGATACGCAGTATTTT CASSPITGGPTDTQYF
NA TRBJ1-2 NA TRBV6-5 TGTGCCAGCAGTTACTCGTCTCCAGGGGACTATGGCTACACCTTC CASSYSSPGDYGYTF
NA TRBJ1-5 TRBD1 TRBV5-1 TGCGCCAGCAGCCCGTCCCAACATACGACAGGGGGATATAGCAATCAGCCCCAGCATTTT CASSPSQHTTGGYSNQPQHF
NA TRBJ2-4 NA TRBV15 TGTGCCACCATCCCGAGGCGTCGCGTGTATTTTAGGTACTTC CATIPRRRVYFRYF
once TRBJ2-7 TRBD1 TRBV5-5 TGTGCCAGCAGACCGGACAGGGGGCGGCAAGAGCAGTACTTC CASRPDRGRQEQYF
NA TRBJ2-7 NA TRBV30 TGTGCCTGGGCATTCTCCGGGACACACTACGAGCAGTACTTC CAWAFSGTHYEQYF